The sequence of this T cell receptor beta chain was determined in a study of glioma-infiltrating T cells. Study-wide points: Tissue and blood shared very few CDR3 sequences. A blood CDR3 motif signature was depleted in highly divergent patients.

This clonotype was counted only a few times. Its antigen is not known. Per the germline V gene, CDR1 is DFQATT and CDR2 is SNEGSKA (reference sequence). The CDR3 spans 12 residues. The iRepertoire nested amplicon-rescue multiplex PCR amplified TCR alpha and beta CDR3s from RNA. MiXCR, applied by TCRdb to the multiplex PCR reads, yields one record per CDR3 protein. The data contain more than 300,000 distinct CDR3 sequences, roughly two fifths of them singletons. This receptor was taken from a human donor with low-grade glioma or glioblastoma, undergoing nonglioma brain surgery, or in good health (not recorded which). Sequencing input: glioma tissue, nonneoplastic brain tissue, or PBMCs (not recorded which). V is TRBV20-1 and J is TRBJ1-4; tentative D call: TRBD1 (5 bases). For the CDR3, the DNA is TGCAGCGCCACCGACAGTAATGAAAAACTGTTTTTT. Its translation is CSATDSNEKLFF.